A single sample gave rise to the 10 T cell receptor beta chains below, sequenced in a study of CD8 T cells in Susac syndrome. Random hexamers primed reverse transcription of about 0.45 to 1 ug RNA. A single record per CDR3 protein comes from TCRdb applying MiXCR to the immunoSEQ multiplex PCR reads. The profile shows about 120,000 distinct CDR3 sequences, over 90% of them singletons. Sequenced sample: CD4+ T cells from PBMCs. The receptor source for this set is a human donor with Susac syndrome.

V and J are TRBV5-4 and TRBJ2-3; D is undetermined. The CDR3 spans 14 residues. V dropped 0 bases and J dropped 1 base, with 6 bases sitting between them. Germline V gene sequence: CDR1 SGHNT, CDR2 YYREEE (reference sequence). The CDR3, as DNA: TGTGCCAGCAGCTTGGATCCCGGCACAGATACGCAGTATTTT. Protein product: CASSLDPGTDTQYF.

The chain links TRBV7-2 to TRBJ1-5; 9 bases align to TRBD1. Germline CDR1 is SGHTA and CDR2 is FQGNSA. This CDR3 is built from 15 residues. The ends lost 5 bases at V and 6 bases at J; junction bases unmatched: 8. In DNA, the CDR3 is TGTGCCAGCAGCGCCACGACAGGGGGAGGTCAGCCCCAGCATTTT. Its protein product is CASSATTGGGQPQHF. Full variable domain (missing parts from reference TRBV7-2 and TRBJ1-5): GAGVSQSPSNKVTEKGKDVELRCDPISGHTALYWYRQSLGQGLEFLIYFQGNSAPDKSGLPSDRFSAERTGGSVSTLTIQRTQQEDSAVYLCASSATTGGGQPQHFGDGTRLSIL.

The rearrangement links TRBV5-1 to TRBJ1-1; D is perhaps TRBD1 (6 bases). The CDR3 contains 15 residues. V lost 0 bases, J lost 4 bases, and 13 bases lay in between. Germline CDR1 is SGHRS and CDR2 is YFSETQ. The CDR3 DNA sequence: TGCGCCAGCAGCTTGGCCGTGGGGGGCGGCACTGAAGCTTTCTTT. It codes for CASSLAVGGGTEAFF.

CDR3 protein: CASSLEGSDRPIREQYF. As DNA, the CDR3 is TGTGCCAGCAGCTTAGAAGGGTCGGACAGGCCGATCCGCGAGCAGTACTTC. The J gene is TRBJ2-7, the V gene TRBV11-3; 7 positions match TRBD1. Germline CDR1 reads SGHNT; CDR2 reads YENEEA. The CDR3 totals 17 residues. The J segment lost 6 bases and the V segment lost 0 bases, leaving 14 bases of the junction unmatched.

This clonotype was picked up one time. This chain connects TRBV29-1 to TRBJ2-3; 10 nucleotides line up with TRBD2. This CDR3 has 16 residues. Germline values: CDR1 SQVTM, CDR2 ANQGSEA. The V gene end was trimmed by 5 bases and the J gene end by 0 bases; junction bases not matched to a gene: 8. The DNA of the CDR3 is TGCAGCGTTTCCGGACTAGCGGCCCATAGCACAGATACGCAGTATTTT. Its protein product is CSVSGLAAHSTDTQYF.

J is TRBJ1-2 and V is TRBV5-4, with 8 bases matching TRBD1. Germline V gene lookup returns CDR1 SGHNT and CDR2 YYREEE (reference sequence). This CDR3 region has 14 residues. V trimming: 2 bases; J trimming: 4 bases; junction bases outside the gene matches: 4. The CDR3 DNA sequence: TGTGCCAGCAGCTTTGGCGGACAGGGCTATGGCTACACCTTC. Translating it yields CASSFGGQGYGYTF. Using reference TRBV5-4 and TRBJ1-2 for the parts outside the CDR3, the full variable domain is ETGVTQSPTHLIKTRGQQVTLRCSSQSGHNTVSWYQQALGQGPQFIFQYYREEENGRGNFPPRFSGLQFPNYSSELNVNALELDDSALYLCASSFGGQGYGYTFGSGTRLTVV.

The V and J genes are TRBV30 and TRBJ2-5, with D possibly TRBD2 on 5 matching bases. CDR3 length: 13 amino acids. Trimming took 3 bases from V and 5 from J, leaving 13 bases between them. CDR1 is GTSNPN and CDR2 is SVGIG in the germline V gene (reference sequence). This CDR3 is CAWSGVTRETQYF. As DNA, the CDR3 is TGTGCCTGGAGCGGGGTAACGAGGGAGACCCAGTACTTC. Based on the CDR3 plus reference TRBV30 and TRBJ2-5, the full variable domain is SQTIHQWPATLVQPVGSPLSLECTVEGTSNPNLYWYRQAAGRGLQLLFYSVGIGQISSEVPQNLSASRPQDRQFILSSKKLLLSDSGFYLCAWSGVTRETQYFGPGTRLLVL.

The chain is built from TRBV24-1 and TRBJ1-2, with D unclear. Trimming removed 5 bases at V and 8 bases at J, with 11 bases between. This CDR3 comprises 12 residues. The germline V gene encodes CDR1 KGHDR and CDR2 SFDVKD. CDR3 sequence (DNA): TGTGCCACCAGTGGGGCCGGTGCCGGCTACACCTTC. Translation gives CATSGAGAGYTF.

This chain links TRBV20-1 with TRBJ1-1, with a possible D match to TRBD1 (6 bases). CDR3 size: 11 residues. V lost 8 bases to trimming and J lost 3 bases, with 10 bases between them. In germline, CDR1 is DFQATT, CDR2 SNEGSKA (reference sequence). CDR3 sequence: CSTYRDTEAFF. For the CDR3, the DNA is TGCAGTACTTACAGGGACACTGAAGCTTTCTTT.

CDR3 in DNA: TGCAGCGCCCTGGGGGACAGGGGGCTCACCGGGGAGCTGTTTTTT. Protein: CSALGDRGLTGELFF. The rearrangement joins TRBV29-1 to TRBJ2-2; 12 bases line up with TRBD1. In germline, CDR1 is SQVTM, CDR2 ANQGSEA. This CDR3 has 15 amino acids. The trim removed 7 bases at V and 4 bases at J, leaving 7 bases unmatched.